The present entry profiles one TCR beta chain with its context. TCRdb keeps only in-frame clones here, not all; method: immunoSEQ multiplex PCR. The table has 250,000 to 350,000 clones, approximately 79% seen once; the top ten hold around 5.3%. The CDR3 spans 20 residues. J was trimmed by 0 bases and V by 1 base; bases with no gene match: 15. From germline, CDR1 is MGHRA and CDR2 YSYEKL. The data were obtained in a study of cytotoxic CD8 clonotypes in ibrutinib-treated CLL. Study overall: Patients attained 24 partial and 2 complete responses; at median around 70 months, roughly 15 remained remitted while approximately twelve progressed.

The receptor was derived from a human donor with chronic lymphocytic leukemia. The starting material was PBMCs, obtained at disease progression, from a patient treated with ibrutinib. The gene calls are TRBV4-1 and TRBJ2-3; 8 bases are shared with TRBD2. CDR3 region: CASSQAPGGAGGGSTDTQYF. CDR3 nucleotides: TGCGCCAGCAGCCAAGCCCCCGGGGGCGCGGGGGGCGGTAGCACAGATACGCAGTATTTT.